One sample yielded the 31 T cell receptor beta chains listed below, sequenced in a study of shared clonotypes between healthy human individuals. TCRdb's copy holds only in-frame clones and misses some; the assay was immunoSEQ multiplex PCR. The table has over 950,000 clones, approximately 80% seen once. Sequenced sample: memory CD4+ T cells from PBMCs. As for subset: CD45RA-negative fraction. The receptors come from a young man in good health. Some clones in this sample may be carry-over from other donors' samples.

The V gene is TRBV5-4, the J gene TRBJ2-3, with TRBD2 matching 7 bases. Germline V gene data show CDR1 as SGHNT and CDR2 as YYREEE (reference sequence). The CDR3 runs to 17 residues. Trimming took 2 bases from V and 2 from J; bases not matched to a gene: 11. CDR3 loop: CASSLRSSGTTTDTQYF. The CDR3 region has the DNA TGTGCCAGCAGCTTAAGGAGCTCCGGGACTACCACAGATACGCAGTATTTT. Full variable domain (remainder filled in from reference TRBV5-4 and TRBJ2-3): ETGVTQSPTHLIKTRGQQVTLRCSSQSGHNTVSWYQQALGQGPQFIFQYYREEENGRGNFPPRFSGLQFPNYSSELNVNALELDDSALYLCASSLRSSGTTTDTQYFGPGTRLTVL.

The chain employs TRBV2 and TRBJ2-2, with 10 nucleotides matching TRBD2. V shed 6 bases, J shed 0 bases, and the junction held 1 base outside the gene matches. Germline CDR1 SNHLY, CDR2 FYNNEI. This CDR3 region has 15 residues. The chain's CDR3 is CASRGLASNTGELFF. CDR3 DNA: TGTGCCAGCAGGGGACTAGCGTCGAACACCGGGGAGCTGTTTTTT.

This chain joins TRBV7-9 and TRBJ1-4, with a possible D match to TRBD1 (5 bases). This CDR3 region has 12 residues. CDR1 SEHNR and CDR2 FQNEAQ come from the germline V gene (reference sequence). V lost 2 bases to trimming and J lost 17 bases, with 15 bases between them. The CDR3 region is CASSLSTGPGFF. The CDR3 DNA follows: TGTGCCAGCAGCTTAAGTACAGGCCCGGGTTTTTTT.

This clone was observed a handful of times. This chain uses TRBV4-1 with TRBJ2-7; 8 nucleotides agree with TRBD2. The CDR3 consists of 16 residues. In germline, CDR1 is MGHRA, CDR2 YSYEKL. With V trimmed by 2 bases and J by 0 bases, 6 bases remained unmatched. The CDR3 loop reads CASSQFSGINSYEQYF. CDR3 bases: TGCGCCAGCAGCCAATTTAGCGGGATAAACTCCTACGAGCAGTACTTC.

The sample holds many counts of this clone. V is TRBV27 and J is TRBJ1-1, with D unclear. The CDR3 spans 16 residues. Trimming removed 6 bases at V and 3 bases at J, with 20 bases between. Germline values: CDR1 MNHEY, CDR2 SMNVEV (reference sequence). CDR3 loop: CASSSRWEGFHTEAFF. The CDR3 DNA reads as TGTGCCAGCAGCTCCAGGTGGGAAGGGTTTCACACTGAAGCTTTCTTT.

J is TRBJ2-7 and V is TRBV7-6; D remains ambiguous. Trimming shortened V by 1 base and J by 3 bases, and 7 bases separated the two germline ends. Germline V gene lookup returns CDR1 SGHVS and CDR2 FNYEAQ. This CDR3 has 13 residues. In nucleotides, the CDR3 is TGTGCCAGCAGCTTAGGCAGCTTCTACGAGCAGTACTTC. As protein: CASSLGSFYEQYF.

As to this clone: The sample carries other DNA sequences with the same CDR3. The chain recombines TRBV9 with TRBJ1-1, with D unclear. Germline V gene lookup returns CDR1 SGDLS and CDR2 YYNGEE. Between the trimmed V and J ends, which lost 0 bases and 0 bases, there was a span of 9 bases. This CDR3 comprises 15 residues. The CDR3 nucleotides read TGTGCCAGCAGCGTAGGTGGACCTATGAACACTGAAGCTTTCTTT. Amino acid sequence: CASSVGGPMNTEAFF.

The chain combines TRBV6-5 with TRBJ2-1; TRBD2 might be the D (5 bases). CDR3 length: 11 residues. Trimming pared 5 bases from V and 8 bases from J, leaving 7 bases between. The germline gives CDR1 MNHEY, CDR2 SVGAGI. For the CDR3, the DNA is TGTGCCAGCAGTCCCGGGGATGAGCAGTTCTTC. Amino acid sequence: CASSPGDEQFF.

V gene TRBV29-1 combines with J gene TRBJ1-5, with D perhaps matching TRBD1 (6 bases). The CDR3 spans 13 residues. V gave up 4 bases and J gave up 8 bases, with 15 bases separating them. Germline CDR1 and CDR2: SQVTM and ANQGSEA. The CDR3 bases are TGCAGCGTTGGTTTTGGGGGCGGTGAGCCCCAGCATTTT. This translates into CSVGFGGGEPQHF.

This clone is a singleton in its sample. The CDR3 here is CASSPRVGGAGELFF. The CDR3 DNA follows: TGTGCCAGCAGCCCCAGGGTGGGCGGCGCCGGGGAGCTGTTTTTT. The chain recombines TRBV7-8 with TRBJ2-2; weak D call: TRBD1 (5 bases). CDR1 is SGHVS, CDR2 FQNEAQ, per germline. The CDR3 sequence is 15 residues long. The ends were cut back, 5 bases at V and 6 bases at J, with 16 bases in the middle.

The chain employs TRBV5-6 and TRBJ2-7; a possible D gene is TRBD2 (6 bases). CDR1 is SGHDT, CDR2 YYEEEE, per germline. The CDR3 consists of 17 residues. Trimming left V 1 base short and J 7 bases short, with 24 bases between. The CDR3 sequence is CASSLYERSRTRGEQYF. Here the CDR3 DNA reads TGTGCCAGCAGCTTGTACGAGCGGTCGAGGACCCGGGGGGAGCAGTACTTC.

This chain links TRBV14 with TRBJ1-1, with 7 nucleotides matching TRBD1. The CDR3 has 12 residues. V was pared by 6 bases and J by 9 bases, with 7 bases of the junction left unmatched. CDR1 and CDR2 (germline): SGHDN, FVKESK. Here the CDR3 DNA reads TGTGCCAGCAGGATGACAGGGTCCAAAGCTTTCTTT. Translating gives CASRMTGSKAFF.

The chain joins TRBV30 to TRBJ1-2, with D possibly TRBD1 on 6 matching bases. The germline CDR1 and CDR2 sequences are GTSNPN and SVGIG (reference sequence). The V end was cut by 0 bases, the J end by 4 bases, with 9 bases between. This CDR3 has 13 residues. The CDR3 coding sequence is TGTGCCTGGAGTGTAGGACAGCTCTATGGCTACACCTTC. This gives the protein CAWSVGQLYGYTF.

The chain is built from TRBV28 and TRBJ1-2, with 9 bases matching TRBD1. CDR3 length: 12 amino acids. Germline V gene sequence: CDR1 MDHEN, CDR2 SYDVKM. V shed 8 bases, J shed 7 bases, and the junction held 5 bases outside the gene matches. This chain's CDR3 is CASGGQGLGYTF. CDR3 sequence (DNA): TGTGCCAGCGGGGGACAGGGACTTGGCTACACCTTC.

In the case of this clone: Other DNA sequences from this sample encode an identical CDR3 as well. The J gene is TRBJ2-7, the V gene TRBV5-1, with unresolved D. The CDR3 totals 12 residues. Trimming shortened V by 5 bases and J by 1 base, and 7 bases separated the two germline ends. Germline V gene lookup returns CDR1 SGHRS and CDR2 YFSETQ. The CDR3 nucleotides are TGCGCCAGCAGTCCACCATCCTACGAGCAGTACTTC. This translates into CASSPPSYEQYF.

The chain couples TRBV5-1 to TRBJ2-7; TRBD2 matches at 10 bases. Per germline, CDR1 SGHRS and CDR2 YFSETQ. The length of the CDR3 is 15 residues. The junction had 6 bases not matched to a gene; V was cut back by 0 bases and J by 6 bases. The CDR3 DNA follows: TGCGCCAGCAGCTTGGTTCTAGCGGGAGATCTCGAGCAGTACTTC. Its protein product is CASSLVLAGDLEQYF.

This clone occurred a few times. J is TRBJ2-3 and V is TRBV5-1; 7 bases match TRBD2. V was clipped by 4 bases and J by 4 bases; unmatched bases: 9. This CDR3 is 15 amino acids long. Germline V gene sequence: CDR1 SGHRS, CDR2 YFSETQ. For the CDR3, the DNA is TGCGCCAGCAGCCCTGTAGCGGGCGCTTCAGATACGCAGTATTTT. Its translation: CASSPVAGASDTQYF.

Concerning this clone: This CDR3 is also generated by other DNA sequences in the sample. The rearrangement uses TRBV10-3 and TRBJ1-2; 7 bases match TRBD1. Germline trimming cut 0 bases from V and 3 bases from J; bases unmatched to any gene: 1. The CDR3 loop spans 14 amino acids. In germline, CDR1 is ENHRY, CDR2 SYGVKD. The CDR3 nucleotides read TGTGCCATCAGTGAGTCCAGGGGGGACTATGGCTACACCTTC. Protein sequence: CAISESRGDYGYTF.

This sequence joins TRBV28 and TRBJ2-1; D not resolved. CDR1 and CDR2 (germline): MDHEN, SYDVKM. The CDR3 runs to 15 residues. The V gene lost 2 bases and the J gene lost 5 bases, with 13 bases spanning the gap. This CDR3 is CASSLTGDFNNEQFF. The CDR3 coding sequence is TGTGCCAGCAGTTTAACTGGAGATTTCAACAATGAGCAGTTCTTC.

This sequence joins TRBV7-9 and TRBJ2-3; 7 nucleotides align to TRBD1. The CDR3 loop spans 14 amino acids. CDR1 is SEHNR and CDR2 is FQNEAQ in the germline V gene (reference sequence). Trimming cost V 3 bases and J 3 bases; bases outside gene matches: 3. CDR3 nucleotide sequence: TGTGCCAGCAGCTTGCAACAGGGGACAGATACGCAGTATTTT. It codes for CASSLQQGTDTQYF. The full variable domain, rest sourced from reference TRBV7-9 and TRBJ2-3, is DTGVSQNPRHKITKRGQNVTFRCDPISEHNRLYWYRQTLGQGPEFLTYFQNEAQLEKSRLLSDRFSAERPKGSFSTLEIQRTEQGDSAMYLCASSLQQGTDTQYFGPGTRLTVL.

This clone was recorded a few times. The V call is TRBV5-1, the J call TRBJ2-3; D might be TRBD1 (6 bases). V was clipped by 6 bases and J by 4 bases, with 18 bases between them. Per germline, CDR1 SGHRS and CDR2 YFSETQ. The CDR3 is made up of 15 amino acids. CDR3 DNA: TGCGCCAGCACCCCCGGACAGAGTAGGGCAGATACGCAGTATTTT. Protein: CASTPGQSRADTQYF.

This clone has only one observation. The chain carries TRBV27 and TRBJ2-1; 10 nucleotides align to TRBD2. V lost 3 bases to trimming and J lost 15 bases; unmatched junction nucleotides: 8. The CDR3 contains 13 residues. CDR1 is MNHEY and CDR2 is SMNVEV in the germline V gene (reference sequence). The CDR3 here is CASSLRAGGPWFF. CDR3 nucleotides: TGTGCCAGCAGTTTGCGAGCGGGAGGGCCCTGGTTCTTC.

The chain employs TRBV5-1 and TRBJ2-5; 9 bases fit TRBD2. Germline V gene lookup returns CDR1 SGHRS and CDR2 YFSETQ. The CDR3 length is 14 residues. V shed 7 bases and J 2 bases; nucleotides not matched to a gene: 6. The CDR3 region is CASYSGSTQETQYF. The CDR3 DNA follows: TGCGCCAGCTATAGCGGGAGTACGCAAGAGACCCAGTACTTC.

This chain connects TRBV5-1 to TRBJ2-1; 13 bases are shared with TRBD2. Germline V CDR1 and CDR2: SGHRS, YFSETQ. The CDR3 has 16 residues. The V gene end was trimmed by 1 base and the J gene end by 13 bases; junction bases not matched to a gene: 11. CDR3 sequence (DNA): TGCGCCAGCAGCTTGTCTGCGACTAGCGGGAGGTCTCCCCAGTTCTTC. Translation gives CASSLSATSGRSPQFF.

The chain links TRBV7-2 to TRBJ1-5, with D perhaps matching TRBD1 (5 bases). From germline, CDR1 is SGHTA and CDR2 FQGNSA. Trimming cost V 5 bases and J 9 bases, with 14 bases left between them. The CDR3 loop spans 13 amino acids. The DNA for the CDR3 is TGTGCCAGCAGCGCTCAGGGTTCCCGGCCCCAGCATTTT. It translates to CASSAQGSRPQHF.

The chain recombines TRBV6-5 with TRBJ1-1; D ambiguous. Deletions cut 0 bases from V and 0 bases from J, with 8 bases between. Germline-derived CDR1 and CDR2 are MNHEY and SVGAGI. This CDR3 spans 15 amino acids. CDR3 sequence reads: CASSYSPVMNTEAFF. The CDR3 DNA sequence: TGTGCCAGCAGTTACTCCCCGGTCATGAACACTGAAGCTTTCTTT.

The chain has TRBV4-3 and TRBJ1-2; D call uncertain. The CDR3 loop spans 15 amino acids. Trimming shortened V by 1 base and J by 4 bases, and 13 bases separated the two germline ends. The germline V gene encodes CDR1 LGHNA and CDR2 YSLEER. The CDR3 protein is CASSQGGLARYGYTF. CDR3 sequence (DNA): TGCGCCAGCAGCCAAGGGGGTTTAGCCCGCTATGGCTACACCTTC.

J is TRBJ1-5 and V is TRBV28; tentative D call: TRBD1 (6 bases). In germline, CDR1 is MDHEN, CDR2 SYDVKM. V was cut by 5 bases and J by 0 bases, with 8 bases left in between. CDR3 size: 14 residues. The CDR3, as DNA: TGTGCCAGCAGTCCAGGGGATAGCAATCAGCCCCAGCATTTT. Translating it yields CASSPGDSNQPQHF.

As to this clone: Other DNA sequences in this specimen translate into the identical CDR3. The V and J genes are TRBV5-1 and TRBJ2-1, with D possibly TRBD1 on 6 matching bases. From germline, CDR1 is SGHRS and CDR2 YFSETQ. The CDR3 sequence is 15 residues long. Trimming removed 3 bases from V and 0 bases from J, with 10 bases in between. CDR3 loop: CASSWTDSSYNEQFF. The CDR3, as DNA: TGCGCCAGCAGCTGGACAGATAGCTCCTACAATGAGCAGTTCTTC.

The chain links TRBV19 to TRBJ1-5; tentative D call: TRBD1 (6 bases). The germline gives CDR1 LNHDA, CDR2 SQIVND (reference sequence). The CDR3 sequence is 16 residues long. V lost 3 bases and J 4 bases, leaving 16 bases between the germline ends. The CDR3 protein is CASSIIRGERNQPQHF. DNA of the CDR3: TGTGCCAGTAGTATCATCAGGGGCGAAAGGAATCAGCCCCAGCATTTT.

The V and J genes are TRBV6-5 and TRBJ1-4; TRBD1 matches at 9 bases. Losses at the gene ends were 5 bases for V and 8 bases for J; bases not matched to a gene: 6. The CDR3 length is 14 residues. CDR1 and CDR2 from the germline V gene are MNHEY and SVGAGI. The CDR3 nucleotides are TGTGCCAGCAGTGAGGACAGGGGAAGGGAAAAACTGTTTTTT. Its translation is CASSEDRGREKLFF.